The source of this TCR beta chain is a study of blood T cell repertoires in COVID-19. Study as a whole: Both acute and convalescent COVID-19 samples were obtained from the United States, Italy and Spain. Nucleic acid was either cDNA or gDNA, and it came from T cells, B-cell-depleted T cells, or PBMCs.

Trimming cost V 7 bases and J 7 bases, with 16 bases left between them. The CDR3 has 13 residues. Germline V lookup: CDR1 MDHEN, CDR2 SYDVKM. In the authors' workflow: For nucleated cells, counts were estimated from reference gene primer amplification. Using immunoSEQ multiplex PCR, the repertoire was profiled, and TCRdb retains in-frame clones only, with some absent. That table furnishes V, J and clone size, whereas the DNA furnished D and trimming. The sample shows 85,000 to 120,000 clones, more than 75% of them seen only once. The chain uses TRBV28 and TRBJ1-2; D is possibly TRBD1 (6 bases). The sequence was collected from a man between 60 and 70 years old with active or convalescent COVID-19. The sequenced sample was peripheral blood. The CDR3, as DNA: TGTGCCAGCACAGGGGACGGGTTAGGTGGCTACACCTTC. Its translation is CASTGDGLGGYTF.